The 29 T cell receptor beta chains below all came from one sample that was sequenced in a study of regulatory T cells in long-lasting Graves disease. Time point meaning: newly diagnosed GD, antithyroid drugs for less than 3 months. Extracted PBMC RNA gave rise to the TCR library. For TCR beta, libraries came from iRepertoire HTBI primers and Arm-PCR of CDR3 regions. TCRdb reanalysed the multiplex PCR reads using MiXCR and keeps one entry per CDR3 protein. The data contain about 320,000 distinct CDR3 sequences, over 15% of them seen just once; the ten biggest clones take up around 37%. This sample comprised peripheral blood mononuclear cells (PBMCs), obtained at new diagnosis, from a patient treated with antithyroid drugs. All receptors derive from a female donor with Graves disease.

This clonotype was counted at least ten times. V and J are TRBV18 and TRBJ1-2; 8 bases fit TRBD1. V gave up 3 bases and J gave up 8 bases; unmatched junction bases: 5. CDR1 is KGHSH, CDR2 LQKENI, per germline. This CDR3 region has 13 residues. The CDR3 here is CASSPSGGYGYTF. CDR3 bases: TGTGCCAGCTCACCTTCAGGGGGCTACGGCTACACCTTC.

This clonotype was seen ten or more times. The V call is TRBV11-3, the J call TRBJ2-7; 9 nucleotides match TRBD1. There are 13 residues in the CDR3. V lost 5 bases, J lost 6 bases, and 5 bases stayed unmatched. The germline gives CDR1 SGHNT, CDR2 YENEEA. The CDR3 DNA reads TGTGCCAGCAGCGCCGGGACAGGGATCGAGCAGTACTTC. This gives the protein CASSAGTGIEQYF.

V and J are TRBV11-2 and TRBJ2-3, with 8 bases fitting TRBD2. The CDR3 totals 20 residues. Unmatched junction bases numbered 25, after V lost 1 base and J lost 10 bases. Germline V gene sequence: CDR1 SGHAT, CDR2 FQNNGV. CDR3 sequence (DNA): TGTGCCAGCAGCTTAGGGCATGGTGTCGGGAGGGGTCTAGCACAGATATCGCAGTATTTT. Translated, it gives CASSLGHGVGRGLAQISQYF. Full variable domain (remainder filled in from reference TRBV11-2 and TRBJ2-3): EAGVAQSPRYKIIEKRQSVAFWCNPISGHATLYWYQQILGQGPKLLIQFQNNGVVDDSQLPKDRFSAERLKGVDSTLKIQPAKLEDSAVYLCASSLGHGVGRGLAQISQYFGPGTRLTVL.

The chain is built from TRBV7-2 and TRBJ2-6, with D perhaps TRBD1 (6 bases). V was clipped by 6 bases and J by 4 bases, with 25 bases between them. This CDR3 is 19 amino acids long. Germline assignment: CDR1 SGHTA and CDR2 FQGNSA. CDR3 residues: CASRSGTPLARSGANVLTF. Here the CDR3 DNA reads TGTGCCAGCAGATCCGGGACACCCCTCGCTCGGTCCGGGGCCAACGTCCTGACTTTC.

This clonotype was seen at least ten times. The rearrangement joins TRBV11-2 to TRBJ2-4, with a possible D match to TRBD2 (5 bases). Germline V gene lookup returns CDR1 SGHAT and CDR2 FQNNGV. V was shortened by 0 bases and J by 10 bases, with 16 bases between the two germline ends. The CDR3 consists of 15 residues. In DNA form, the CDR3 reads TGTGCCAGCAGCTTAGACAGAGGACTGCTGCTAATTCAGTACTTC. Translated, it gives CASSLDRGLLLIQYF.

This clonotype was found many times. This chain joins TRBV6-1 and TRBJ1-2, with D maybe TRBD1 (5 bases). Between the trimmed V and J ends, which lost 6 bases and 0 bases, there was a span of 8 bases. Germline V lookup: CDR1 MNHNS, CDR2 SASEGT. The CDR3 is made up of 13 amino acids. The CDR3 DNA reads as TGTGCCAGCAGGACAGAGGCTAACTATGGCTACACCTTC. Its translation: CASRTEANYGYTF.

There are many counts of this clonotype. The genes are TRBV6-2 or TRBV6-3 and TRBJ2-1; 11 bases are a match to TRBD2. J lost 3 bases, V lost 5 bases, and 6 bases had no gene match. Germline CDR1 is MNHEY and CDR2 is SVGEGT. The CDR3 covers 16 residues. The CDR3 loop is CASSTAGTSGYNEQFF. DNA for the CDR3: TGTGCCAGCAGTACAGCCGGGACTAGCGGCTACAATGAGCAGTTCTTC.

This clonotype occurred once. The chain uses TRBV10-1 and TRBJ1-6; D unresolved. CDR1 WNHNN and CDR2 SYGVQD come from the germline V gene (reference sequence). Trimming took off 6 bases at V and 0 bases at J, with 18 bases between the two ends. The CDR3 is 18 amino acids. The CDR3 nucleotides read TGCGCCAGCAGCCCTACTATCGGGGTTCCCTCCTATAATTCACCCCTCCACTTT. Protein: CASSPTIGVPSYNSPLHF.

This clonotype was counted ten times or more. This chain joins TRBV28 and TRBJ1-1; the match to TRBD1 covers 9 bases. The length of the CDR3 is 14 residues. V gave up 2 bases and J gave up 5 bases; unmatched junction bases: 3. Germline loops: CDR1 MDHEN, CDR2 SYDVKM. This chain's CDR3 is CASSLGTGRTEAFF. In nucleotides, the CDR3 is TGTGCCAGCAGTTTAGGGACAGGGAGGACTGAAGCTTTCTTT.

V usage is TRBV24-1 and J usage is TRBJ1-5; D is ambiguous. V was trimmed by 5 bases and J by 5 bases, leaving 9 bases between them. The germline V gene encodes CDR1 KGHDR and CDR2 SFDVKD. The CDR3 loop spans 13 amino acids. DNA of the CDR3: TGTGCCACCAGTGTGGCCAGATATCAGCCCCAGCATTTT. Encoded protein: CATSVARYQPQHF.

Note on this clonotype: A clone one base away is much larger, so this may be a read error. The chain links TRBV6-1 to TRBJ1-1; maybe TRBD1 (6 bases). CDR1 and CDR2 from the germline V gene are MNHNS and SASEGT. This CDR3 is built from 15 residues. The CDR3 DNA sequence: TGTGCCAGCAGTCAGAGGGACACTTGGGAGACTGGAGCTTTCTTT. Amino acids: CASSQRDTWETGAFF.

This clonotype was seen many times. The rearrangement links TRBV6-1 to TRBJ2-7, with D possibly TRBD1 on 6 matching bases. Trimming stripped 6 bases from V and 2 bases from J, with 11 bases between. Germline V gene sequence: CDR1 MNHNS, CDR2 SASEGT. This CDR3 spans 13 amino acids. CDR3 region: CASRIQGTYEQYF. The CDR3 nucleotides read TGTGCCAGCAGAATACAGGGCACCTACGAGCAGTACTTC.

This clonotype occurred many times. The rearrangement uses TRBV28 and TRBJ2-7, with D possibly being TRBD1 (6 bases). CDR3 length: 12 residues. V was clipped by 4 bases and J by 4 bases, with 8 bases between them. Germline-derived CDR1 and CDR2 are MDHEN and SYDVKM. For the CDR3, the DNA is TGTGCCAGCAGTTCTGGACAGTACGAGCAGTACTTC. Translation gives CASSSGQYEQYF.

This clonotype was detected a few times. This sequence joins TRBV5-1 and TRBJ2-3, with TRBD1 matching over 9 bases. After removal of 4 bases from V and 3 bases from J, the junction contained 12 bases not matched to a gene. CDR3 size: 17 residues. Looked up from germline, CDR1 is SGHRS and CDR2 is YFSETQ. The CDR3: CASSLTPQGALTDTQYF. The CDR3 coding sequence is TGCGCCAGCAGCCTAACTCCACAGGGGGCGCTGACAGATACGCAGTATTTT.

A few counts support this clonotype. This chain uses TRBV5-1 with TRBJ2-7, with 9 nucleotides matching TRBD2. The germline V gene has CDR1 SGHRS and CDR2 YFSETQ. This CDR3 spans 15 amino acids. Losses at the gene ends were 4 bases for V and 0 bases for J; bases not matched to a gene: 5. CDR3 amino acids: CASSHGLANSYEQYF. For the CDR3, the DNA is TGCGCCAGCAGCCACGGACTAGCGAACTCCTACGAGCAGTACTTC. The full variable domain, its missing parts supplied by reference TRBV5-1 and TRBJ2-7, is KAGVTQTPRYLIKTRGQQVTLSCSPISGHRSVSWYQQTPGQGLQFLFEYFSETQRNKGNFPGRFSGRQFSNSRSEMNVSTLELGDSALYLCASSHGLANSYEQYFGPGTRLTVT.

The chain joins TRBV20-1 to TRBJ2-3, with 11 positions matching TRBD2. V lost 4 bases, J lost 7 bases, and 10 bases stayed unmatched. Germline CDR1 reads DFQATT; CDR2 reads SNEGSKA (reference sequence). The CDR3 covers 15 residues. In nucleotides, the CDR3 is TGCAGTGCTATTTCGACTAGCGGGACGGGGCATACGCAGTATTTT. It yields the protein CSAISTSGTGHTQYF.

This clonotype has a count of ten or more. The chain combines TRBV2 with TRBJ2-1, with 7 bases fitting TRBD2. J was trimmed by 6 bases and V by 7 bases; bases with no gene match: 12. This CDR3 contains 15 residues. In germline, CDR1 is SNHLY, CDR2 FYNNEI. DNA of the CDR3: TGTGCCAGCACCATTTGGTCTAGCGGCTCCAATGAGCAGTTCTTC. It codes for CASTIWSSGSNEQFF.

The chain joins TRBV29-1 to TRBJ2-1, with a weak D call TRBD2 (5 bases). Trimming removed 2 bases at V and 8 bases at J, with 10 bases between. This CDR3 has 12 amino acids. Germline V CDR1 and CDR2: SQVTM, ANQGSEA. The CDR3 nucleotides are TGCAGCGTTGAAACTCTAGCTGATGAGCAGTTCTTC. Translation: CSVETLADEQFF.

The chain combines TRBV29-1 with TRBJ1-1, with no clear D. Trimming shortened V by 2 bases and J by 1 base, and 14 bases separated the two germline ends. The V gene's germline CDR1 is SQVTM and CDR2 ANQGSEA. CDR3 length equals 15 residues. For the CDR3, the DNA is TGCAGCGTTGAAACACCACTCTCTTCGAACACTGAAGCTTTCTTT. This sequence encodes CSVETPLSSNTEAFF.

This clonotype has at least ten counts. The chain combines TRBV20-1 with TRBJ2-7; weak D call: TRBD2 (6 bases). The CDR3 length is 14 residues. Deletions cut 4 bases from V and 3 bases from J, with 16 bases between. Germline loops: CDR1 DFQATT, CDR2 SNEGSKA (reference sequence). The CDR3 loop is CSATSAEGFYEQYF. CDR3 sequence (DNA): TGCAGTGCTACCTCCGCGGAGGGGTTCTACGAGCAGTACTTC.

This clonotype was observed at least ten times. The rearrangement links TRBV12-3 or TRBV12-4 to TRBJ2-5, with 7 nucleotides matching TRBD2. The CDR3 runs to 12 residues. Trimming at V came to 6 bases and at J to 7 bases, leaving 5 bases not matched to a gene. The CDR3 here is CASRRTSGTQYF. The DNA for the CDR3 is TGTGCCAGCAGGAGGACTAGTGGGACCCAGTACTTC.

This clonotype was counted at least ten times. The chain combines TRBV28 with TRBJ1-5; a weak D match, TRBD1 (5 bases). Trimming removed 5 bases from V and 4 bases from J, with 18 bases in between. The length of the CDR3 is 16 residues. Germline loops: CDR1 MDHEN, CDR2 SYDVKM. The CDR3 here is CASSPRTGGGNQPQHF. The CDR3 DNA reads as TGTGCCAGCAGTCCCCGAACGGGGGGAGGGAATCAGCCCCAGCATTTT.

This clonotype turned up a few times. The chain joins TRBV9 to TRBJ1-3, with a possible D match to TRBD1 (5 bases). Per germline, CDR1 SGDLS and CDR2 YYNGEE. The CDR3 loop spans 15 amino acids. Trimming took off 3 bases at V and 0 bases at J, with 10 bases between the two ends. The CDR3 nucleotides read TGTGCCAGCAGCGGACCCGACAGCTCTGGAAACACCATATATTTT. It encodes CASSGPDSSGNTIYF.

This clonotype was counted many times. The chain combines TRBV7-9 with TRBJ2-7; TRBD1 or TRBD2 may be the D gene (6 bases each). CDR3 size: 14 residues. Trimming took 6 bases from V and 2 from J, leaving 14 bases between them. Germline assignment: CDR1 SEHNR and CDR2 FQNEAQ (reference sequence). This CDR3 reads CASSKTGGTYEQYF. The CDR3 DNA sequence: TGTGCCAGCAGTAAAACCGGGGGCACCTACGAGCAGTACTTC.

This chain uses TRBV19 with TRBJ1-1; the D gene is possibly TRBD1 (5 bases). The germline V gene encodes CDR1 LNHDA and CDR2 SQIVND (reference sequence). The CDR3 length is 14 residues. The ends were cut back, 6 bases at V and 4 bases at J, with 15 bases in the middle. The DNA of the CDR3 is TGTGCCAGTAGAACAGGTAAAAGGGGCACTGAAGCTTTCTTT. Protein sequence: CASRTGKRGTEAFF.

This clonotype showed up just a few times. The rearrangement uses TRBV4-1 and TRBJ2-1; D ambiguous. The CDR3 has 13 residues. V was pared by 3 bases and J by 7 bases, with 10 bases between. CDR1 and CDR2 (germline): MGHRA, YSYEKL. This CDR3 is CASSHSWLNEQFF. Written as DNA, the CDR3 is TGCGCCAGCAGCCACTCTTGGCTGAATGAGCAGTTCTTC.

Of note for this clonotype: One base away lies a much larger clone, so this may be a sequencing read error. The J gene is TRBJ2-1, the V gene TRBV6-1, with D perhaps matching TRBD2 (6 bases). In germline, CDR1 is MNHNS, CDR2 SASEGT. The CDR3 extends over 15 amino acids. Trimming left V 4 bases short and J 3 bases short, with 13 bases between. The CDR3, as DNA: TGTGCCAGCAGTGTGGGTAGCGGCAGCTACAATGAGCAGTTCTTC. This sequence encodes CASSVGSGSYNEQFF.

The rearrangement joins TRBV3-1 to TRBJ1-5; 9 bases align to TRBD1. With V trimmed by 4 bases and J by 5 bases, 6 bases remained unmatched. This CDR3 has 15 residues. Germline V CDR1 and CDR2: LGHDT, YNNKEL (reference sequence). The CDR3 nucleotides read TGTGCCAGCAGCCCGTCGGACAGGGGATATCAGCCCCAGCATTTT. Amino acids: CASSPSDRGYQPQHF.

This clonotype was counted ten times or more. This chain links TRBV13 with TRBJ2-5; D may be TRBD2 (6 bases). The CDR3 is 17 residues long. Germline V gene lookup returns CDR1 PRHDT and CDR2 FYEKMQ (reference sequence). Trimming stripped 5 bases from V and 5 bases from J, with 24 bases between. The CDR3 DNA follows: TGTGCCAGCAGCAAAACCGCCACCGTCGGGGGACGGGAGACCCAGTACTTC. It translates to CASSKTATVGGRETQYF.